This T cell receptor (beta chain) was retrieved from a study of T cell responses to AZD1222 COVID-19 vaccine. TCRdb's copy holds only in-frame clones and misses some; the assay was immunoSEQ multiplex PCR. The sample lists 90,000 to 150,000 clones, under 95% occurring once. Germline CDR1 reads SEHNR; CDR2 reads FQNEAQ (reference sequence). The CDR3 contains 19 residues. Trimming took 2 bases from V and 0 from J; bases not matched to a gene: 9. The starting material was peripheral blood, obtained on day 0 of AZD1222 vaccination. The rearrangement joins TRBV7-9 to TRBJ2-1, with 11 nucleotides matching TRBD2. The clonotype originates from an adult in good health. CDR3 in DNA: TGTGCCAGCAGCTTATTTGTGACTAGCGGGGCCCGCTCCTACAATGAGCAGTTCTTC. Its protein is CASSLFVTSGARSYNEQFF.